The 2 T cell receptor beta chains below come from one sample, sequenced in a study of T-cell memory formation after mild COVID-19. MiXCR, applied by TCRdb to the 5' RACE reads, yields one record per CDR3 protein. Here the sample spans around 440,000 distinct CDR3 sequences, around a sixth being singletons. Sequenced: PBMCs or a T cell subset sorted from them (not recorded which). Source of these receptors: an adult woman who had mild COVID-19 (a few samples of this study predate the infection). Cell type and time point are not known.

This clonotype has more than one count but fewer than ten. The V and J genes are TRBV5-6 and TRBJ2-3, with D possibly being TRBD2 (6 bases). The CDR3 loop spans 15 amino acids. V gave up 4 bases and J gave up 4 bases, with 16 bases separating them. CDR1 SGHDT and CDR2 YYEEEE come from the germline V gene. CDR3 DNA: TGTGCCAGCAGCCATGCCTCTAGCGAGGCAGATACGCAGTATTTT. Its protein is CASSHASSEADTQYF.

This clonotype was seen many times. The chain combines TRBV18 with TRBJ2-5, with no clear D. V lost 0 bases and J lost 7, with 18 bases in between. This CDR3 is built from 16 residues. Germline-derived CDR1 and CDR2 are KGHSH and LQKENI. CDR3 nucleotide sequence: TGTGCCAGCTCACCACCGACGGTAGGGATCGAACGGACCCAGTACTTC. Protein product: CASSPPTVGIERTQYF.